These 17 T cell receptor beta chains were all obtained from the same sample, sequenced in a study of Graves' ophthalmopathy and Graves' hyperthyroidism. The study amplified TCR beta CDR3 regions using RNA transcripts. In the first round, RT-PCR was carried out with HTBI primers, and a multiplex PCR formed the second round. A single record per CDR3 protein comes from TCRdb applying MiXCR to the multiplex PCR reads. This sample has hundreds of thousands of distinct CDR3 sequences; roughly 39% occur once, and the top ten carry roughly 3%. The source material was peripheral blood. These receptors all stem from an adult man with Graves' ophthalmopathy.

This chain joins TRBV7-2 and TRBJ1-3; tentative D call: TRBD1 (5 bases). The CDR3 covers 15 residues. Per the germline V gene, CDR1 is SGHTA and CDR2 is FQGNSA. V lost 3 bases and J 3 bases, leaving 12 bases between the germline ends. The CDR3 loop reads CASSFQGAGGNTIYF. The CDR3 coding sequence is TGTGCCAGCAGCTTTCAAGGGGCGGGTGGAAACACCATATATTTT.

This chain connects TRBV4-2 to TRBJ2-7; 12 positions match TRBD2. The CDR3 is made up of 15 amino acids. Germline assignment: CDR1 LGHNA and CDR2 YNFKEQ. V dropped 4 bases and J dropped 5; count of bases not matched to a gene: 6. The DNA of the CDR3 is TGTGCCAGCAGCCGTCGGACTAGCGGGAACAACGAGCAGTACTTC. This codes for CASSRRTSGNNEQYF.

This clonotype was recorded many times. The junction does not match germline at one end; this may be a read error. The chain recombines TRBV5-8 with TRBJ1-6; D ambiguous. Germline V gives CDR1 SGHTS, CDR2 YDEGEE. This CDR3 is 14 amino acids long. The CDR3 DNA sequence: TGCGCCAGCAGCCAGGTCTTACTCAATTCACCCCTCCACTTT. As protein: CASSQVLLNSPLHF.

This clonotype was recorded many times. The V call is TRBV2, the J call TRBJ2-2; D possibly corresponds to TRBD1 (5 bases). The CDR3 runs 15 residues. The V gene lost 7 bases and the J gene lost 2 bases, with 14 bases spanning the gap. CDR1 and CDR2 from the germline V gene are SNHLY and FYNNEI. The CDR3 region is CASNTAQGNTGELFF. As DNA, the CDR3 is TGTGCCAGCAACACAGCTCAGGGAAACACCGGGGAGCTGTTTTTT.

This clonotype occurred many times. The chain joins TRBV12-3 or TRBV12-4 to TRBJ2-6; unclear D gene. V was pared by 4 bases and J by 0 bases, with 13 bases between. The CDR3 has 17 residues. The CDR3 here is CASSYTTRLSGANVLTF. In DNA, the CDR3 is TGTGCCAGCAGTTACACGACACGACTCTCTGGGGCCAACGTCCTGACTTTC.

In its sample, this clonotype was seen many times. The rearrangement joins TRBV7-2 to TRBJ1-2, with no clear D. The germline V and J ends were trimmed by 4 bases and 3 bases, with 12 bases remaining between them. The CDR3 length is 14 residues. The germline CDR1 and CDR2 sequences are SGHTA and FQGNSA. The CDR3 spells CASSSSPGDYGYTF. The CDR3 DNA reads as TGTGCCAGCAGCTCCTCCCCCGGGGACTATGGCTACACCTTC. Variable domain in full (rest from reference TRBV7-2 and TRBJ1-2): GAGVSQSPSNKVTEKGKDVELRCDPISGHTALYWYRQSLGQGLEFLIYFQGNSAPDKSGLPSDRFSAERTGGSVSTLTIQRTQQEDSAVYLCASSSSPGDYGYTFGSGTRLTVV.

This clonotype occurred many times. CDR3 protein: CASSLGQGKETQYF. In nucleotides, the CDR3 is TGTGCCAGCAGCTTAGGACAGGGAAAAGAGACCCAGTACTTC. This chain joins TRBV7-9 and TRBJ2-5, with TRBD1 matching 7 bases. The CDR3 spans 14 residues. The J segment lost 3 bases and the V segment lost 1 base, leaving 2 bases of the junction unmatched. Looked up from germline, CDR1 is SEHNR and CDR2 is FQNEAQ (reference sequence).

This clonotype appeared a single time. The V call is TRBV29-1, the J call TRBJ2-5; TRBD2 matches 7 bases. The CDR3 consists of 14 residues. The germline V gene encodes CDR1 SQVTM and CDR2 ANQGSEA. V lost 8 bases, J lost 5 bases, and 14 bases stayed unmatched. The CDR3 sequence: CSSQDRLARETQYF. The DNA of the CDR3 is TGCAGCAGCCAAGATCGACTAGCTAGGGAGACCCAGTACTTC.

The rearrangement joins TRBV4-3 to TRBJ2-7; D may be TRBD1 (5 bases). Germline CDR1 reads LGHNA; CDR2 reads YSLEER. V was cut by 0 bases and J by 6 bases, with 15 bases left in between. The CDR3 is 15 residues long. The CDR3: CASSQDPGSLGEQYF. The CDR3 DNA reads TGCGCCAGCAGCCAAGATCCAGGGTCCCTGGGCGAGCAGTACTTC.

This clonotype was observed a few times. The V and J genes are TRBV5-4 and TRBJ2-7; no clear D. V was trimmed by 1 base and J by 4 bases, leaving 9 bases between them. Germline values: CDR1 SGHNT, CDR2 YYREEE (reference sequence). The CDR3 runs 13 residues. CDR3 DNA: TGTGCCAGCAGCTTGAACACCAAATACGAGCAGTACTTC. Amino acids: CASSLNTKYEQYF.

A note on this clonotype: A much larger clone sits a single nucleotide away, making a read error possible. This chain connects TRBV7-2 to TRBJ2-5, with 16 nucleotides matching TRBD2. CDR1 and CDR2 (germline): SGHTA, FQGNSA. The CDR3 runs 16 residues. Unmatched junction bases numbered 4, after V lost 5 bases and J lost 4 bases. CDR3 sequence reads: CASSPGLAGGRETQYF. CDR3 bases: TGTGCCAGCAGCCCGGGACTAGCGGGGGGGCGAGAGACCCAGTACTTC. Looking up the rest from reference TRBV7-2 and TRBJ2-5 gives the full variable domain: GAGVSQSPSNKVTEKGKDVELRCDPISGHTALYWYRQSLGQGLEFLIYFQGNSAPDKSGLPSDRFSAERTGGSVSTLTIQRTQQEDSAVYLCASSPGLAGGRETQYFGPGTRLLVL.

The sample holds many counts of this clonotype. V gene TRBV5-1 combines with J gene TRBJ2-5, with TRBD1 matching over 7 bases. CDR3 length: 15 amino acids. V lost 4 bases and J lost 5; bases outside the gene matches: 11. CDR1 SGHRS and CDR2 YFSETQ come from the germline V gene. The CDR3 sequence: CASSVQGQPKETQYF. The CDR3 bases are TGCGCCAGCAGCGTCCAGGGACAGCCCAAGGAGACCCAGTACTTC. Complete variable domain (other parts from reference TRBV5-1 and TRBJ2-5): KAGVTQTPRYLIKTRGQQVTLSCSPISGHRSVSWYQQTPGQGLQFLFEYFSETQRNKGNFPGRFSGRQFSNSRSEMNVSTLELGDSALYLCASSVQGQPKETQYFGPGTRLLVL.

The V gene is TRBV20-1, the J gene TRBJ1-6, with 7 bases identical to TRBD1. The CDR3 consists of 16 residues. V was pared by 5 bases and J by 5 bases, with 12 bases of the junction left unmatched. The germline V gene has CDR1 DFQATT and CDR2 SNEGSKA (reference sequence). As DNA, the CDR3 is TGCAGTGCTCTTGCCCGAACCGGGACAGATAATTCACCCCTCCACTTT. This encodes CSALARTGTDNSPLHF.

This clonotype was recorded many times. The gene calls are TRBV9 and TRBJ1-2; unclear D gene. Trimming removed 4 bases from V and 4 bases from J, with 8 bases in between. The CDR3 spans 12 residues. Germline CDR1 SGDLS, CDR2 YYNGEE. CDR3: CASSFNFYGYTF. The CDR3 DNA sequence: TGTGCCAGCAGCTTTAACTTCTATGGCTACACCTTC.

Ten or more counts support this clonotype. The chain couples TRBV9 to TRBJ1-5; the match to TRBD1 covers 8 bases. The CDR3 totals 14 residues. The junction had 5 bases not matched to a gene; V was cut back by 2 bases and J by 7 bases. Germline V CDR1 and CDR2: SGDLS, YYNGEE. The CDR3 bases are TGTGCCAGCAGCGTTGCAGGGACAGGCCAGCCCCAGCATTTT. This translates into CASSVAGTGQPQHF.

This chain connects TRBV10-3 to TRBJ2-7, with 7 bases lining up with TRBD1. J gave up 1 base and V 10 bases, and 13 bases lay outside the gene matches. Germline V gives CDR1 ENHRY, CDR2 SYGVKD. This CDR3 spans 15 amino acids. CDR3 protein: CASRRLGTASYEQYF. The CDR3 bases are TGTGCCAGCAGACGCCTCGGGACAGCTTCCTACGAGCAGTACTTC.

The chain has TRBV19 and TRBJ1-5, with D perhaps TRBD1 (5 bases). V dropped 7 bases and J dropped 4 bases, with 26 bases sitting between them. CDR3 length: 18 residues. The germline V gene encodes CDR1 LNHDA and CDR2 SQIVND (reference sequence). The CDR3 reads CASMEWAGTRGGNQPQHF. DNA of the CDR3: TGTGCCAGTATGGAGTGGGCCGGGACCCGCGGAGGAAATCAGCCCCAGCATTTT.